These 3 T cell receptor beta chains were sequenced from one sample in a study of cytomegalovirus exposure and HLA in healthy donors. Sequenced by immunoSEQ multiplex PCR; TCRdb stores in-frame clones only, minus some. The data show 120,000 to 150,000 clones, with over 80% seen just once and 4.5% to 5.5% held by the top ten. Sequencing was performed on PBMCs. These receptors came from a man younger than 30 in good health and CMV-seropositive.

The V gene is TRBV19, the J gene TRBJ2-7; D is undetermined. Trimming removed 3 bases from V and 5 bases from J, with 14 bases in between. This CDR3 region has 14 residues. CDR1 LNHDA and CDR2 SQIVND come from the germline V gene (reference sequence). This chain's CDR3 is CASSISAGTNEQYF. The CDR3 DNA reads TGTGCCAGTAGTATTTCGGCAGGAACCAACGAGCAGTACTTC.

A single count supports this clone. The chain recombines TRBV11-2 with TRBJ1-3; TRBD1 matches 11 bases. V trimming: 5 bases; J trimming: 0 bases; junction bases outside the gene matches: 3. Germline CDR1 reads SGHAT; CDR2 reads FQNNGV. CDR3 length: 16 amino acids. The CDR3 DNA follows: TGTGCCAGCAGCGGACAGGGGGCCAGCTCTGGAAACACCATATATTTT. It yields the protein CASSGQGASSGNTIYF.

This clone occurred once. The rearrangement joins TRBV2 to TRBJ2-7; the D is unclear. Germline V gene sequence: CDR1 SNHLY, CDR2 FYNNEI. The CDR3 spans 15 residues. V dropped 4 bases and J dropped 0 bases, with 13 bases sitting between them. The CDR3 region is CASSGILTGSYEQYF. In DNA, the CDR3 is TGTGCCAGCAGTGGGATACTGACGGGCTCCTACGAGCAGTACTTC.